This TCR beta chain was obtained from a study of siplizumab effects on memory and regulatory T cells. Using immunoSEQ multiplex PCR, the repertoire was profiled, and TCRdb retains in-frame clones only, with some absent. Altogether tens of thousands of clones are present, about 90% being singletons, with the ten largest covering around 28%. This CDR3 spans 14 amino acids. The junction had 5 bases not matched to a gene; V was cut back by 6 bases and J by 6 bases. Germline-derived CDR1 and CDR2 are MNHNY and SVGAGI (reference sequence). The material sequenced was CD8+ T cells sorted from blood. The receptor comes from a human donor in good health. V and J are TRBV6-6 and TRBJ1-4, with 9 bases fitting TRBD1. The CDR3: CASRRDRVDEKLFF. The CDR3 DNA follows: TGTGCCAGCAGGAGGGACAGGGTTGATGAAAAACTGTTTTTT.